Below are 12 T cell receptor beta chains sequenced from a single sample in a study of cytomegalovirus exposure and HLA in healthy donors. PCR amplification relied on 60 Vbeta primers (plus 13 Jbeta primers). Repertoires were generated with immunoSEQ multiplex PCR, while TCRdb's copy carries only in-frame clones and drops some. The sample yields around 150,000 clones, approximately 80% seen once. Material for sequencing was PBMCs. The origin of the receptors is a man over 45 in good health and CMV-seronegative.

In this sample, this clone turned up a few times. J is TRBJ2-7 and V is TRBV28; a possible D gene is TRBD1 (6 bases). This CDR3 comprises 14 residues. Deletions cut 5 bases from V and 6 bases from J, with 17 bases between. Germline CDR1 is MDHEN and CDR2 is SYDVKM. This CDR3 is CASSPSDRRGEQYF. CDR3 sequence (DNA): TGTGCCAGCAGTCCCTCGGACAGAAGAGGCGAGCAGTACTTC.

The chain has TRBV5-4 and TRBJ1-1; unclear D gene. The CDR3 sequence is 13 residues long. Germline loops: CDR1 SGHNT, CDR2 YYREEE (reference sequence). Trimming took 0 bases from V and 4 from J, leaving 7 bases between them. The CDR3 DNA follows: TGTGCCAGCAGCTTGGATGGCCCCACTGAAGCTTTCTTT. Translating gives CASSLDGPTEAFF.

This sequence joins TRBV27 and TRBJ1-4; D not resolved. V was clipped by 7 bases and J by 6 bases, with 18 bases between them. The length of the CDR3 is 15 residues. CDR1 is MNHEY and CDR2 is SMNVEV in the germline V gene (reference sequence). CDR3 loop: CASKRKEIWDEKLFF. The CDR3 nucleotides are TGTGCCAGCAAGAGGAAGGAGATCTGGGATGAAAAACTGTTTTTT.

This rearrangement joins TRBV7-8 to TRBJ2-7; TRBD2 is a possible D gene (6 bases). The CDR3 is made up of 15 amino acids. The germline gives CDR1 SGHVS, CDR2 FQNEAQ. The V and J ends lost 1 base and 7 bases respectively, with 17 bases between them. The CDR3 bases are TGTGCCAGCAGCTTAGTTTGGACTAATACGGGGGAGCAGTACTTC. Its protein product is CASSLVWTNTGEQYF.

This chain joins TRBV7-9 and TRBJ2-5; the D is unclear. The CDR3 has 14 amino acids. Looked up from germline, CDR1 is SEHNR and CDR2 is FQNEAQ (reference sequence). Between the trimmed V and J ends, which lost 2 bases and 2 bases, there was a span of 9 bases. CDR3 sequence: CASSLLQVQETQYF. Here the CDR3 DNA reads TGTGCCAGCAGCTTATTGCAGGTTCAAGAGACCCAGTACTTC.

The chain joins TRBV10-3 to TRBJ1-4; 9 nucleotides align to TRBD1. The CDR3 is 12 amino acids. CDR1 and CDR2 from the germline V gene are ENHRY and SYGVKD. With 8 bases clipped from V and 5 bases from J, the junction kept 0 bases outside the gene matches. CDR3 protein: CAIGTGNEKLFF. For the CDR3, the DNA is TGTGCCATCGGGACAGGGAATGAAAAACTGTTTTTT.

V usage is TRBV4-1 and J usage is TRBJ2-7; TRBD1 aligns across 12 bases. Trimming removed 2 bases from V and 1 base from J; junction bases left unmatched: 6. Germline values: CDR1 MGHRA, CDR2 YSYEKL. This CDR3 is 17 amino acids long. Here the CDR3 reads CASSQMGQGALSYEQYF. CDR3 sequence (DNA): TGCGCCAGCAGCCAAATGGGACAGGGGGCACTATCCTACGAGCAGTACTTC.

This chain joins TRBV5-4 and TRBJ2-7, with a weak D call TRBD1 (5 bases). The V end lost 0 bases, the J end lost 0 bases, and 16 bases lay between the germline ends. CDR1 and CDR2 from the germline V gene are SGHNT and YYREEE (reference sequence). CDR3 length: 17 residues. CDR3 loop: CASSLGLQGMSSYEQYF. Here the CDR3 DNA reads TGTGCCAGCAGCTTGGGTCTTCAGGGTATGAGCTCCTACGAGCAGTACTTC.

The chain links TRBV29-1 to TRBJ2-3; 7 bases match TRBD1. The CDR3 consists of 16 residues. The germline CDR1 and CDR2 sequences are SQVTM and ANQGSEA. The junction had 11 bases not matched to a gene; V was cut back by 4 bases and J by 1 base. The CDR3 DNA sequence: TGCAGCGTTGCCAGTAGGGGGCTGCCCGGCACAGATACGCAGTATTTT. Translating gives CSVASRGLPGTDTQYF.

V and J are TRBV9 and TRBJ2-7; D remains ambiguous. Germline loops: CDR1 SGDLS, CDR2 YYNGEE. Trimming left V 0 bases short and J 0 bases short, with 7 bases between. The CDR3 sequence is 14 residues long. The CDR3: CASSVELFSYEQYF. In nucleotides, the CDR3 is TGTGCCAGCAGCGTAGAACTATTCTCCTACGAGCAGTACTTC.

This clone is a singleton in its sample. The chain joins TRBV6-5 to TRBJ1-2, with 9 positions matching TRBD1. CDR1 MNHEY and CDR2 SVGAGI come from the germline V gene. The junction had 10 bases not matched to a gene; V was cut back by 4 bases and J by 4 bases. This CDR3 has 16 amino acids. The CDR3 DNA reads TGTGCCAGCAGTTCCCCGTCCCGGGACAGGGTCTATGGCTACACCTTC. Translated, it gives CASSSPSRDRVYGYTF.

The chain links TRBV11-1 to TRBJ2-7, with D possibly TRBD1 on 5 matching bases. The CDR3 extends over 14 amino acids. The germline V and J ends were trimmed by 3 bases and 2 bases, with 11 bases remaining between them. CDR1 and CDR2 (germline): SGHAT, FQDESV (reference sequence). The CDR3 sequence: CASSFGLGAYEQYF. The DNA for the CDR3 is TGTGCCAGCAGCTTTGGCCTAGGGGCCTACGAGCAGTACTTC.